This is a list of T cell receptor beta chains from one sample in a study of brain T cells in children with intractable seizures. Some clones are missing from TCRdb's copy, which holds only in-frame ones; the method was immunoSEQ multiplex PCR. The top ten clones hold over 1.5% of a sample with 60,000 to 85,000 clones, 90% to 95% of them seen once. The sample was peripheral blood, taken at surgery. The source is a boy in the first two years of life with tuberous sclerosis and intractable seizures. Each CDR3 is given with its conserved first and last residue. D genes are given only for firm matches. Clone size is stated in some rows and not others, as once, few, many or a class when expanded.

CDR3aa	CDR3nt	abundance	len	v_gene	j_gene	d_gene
CASSEPAYEQYF	TGTGCCAGCAGTGAGCCCGCCTACGAGCAGTACTTC	NA	12	TRBV2	TRBJ2-7	NA
CASSLFIMNTEAFF	TGTGCCAGCAGCCTCTTCATCATGAACACTGAAGCTTTCTTT	NA	14	TRBV5-6	TRBJ1-1	NA
CASSFSGVNSPLHF	TGTGCCAGCAGTTTCTCGGGGGTTAATTCACCCCTCCACTTT	few	14	TRBV27	TRBJ1-6	NA
CASSSLLTGDTQYF	TGTGCCAGCAGCTCCCTCCTGACTGGAGATACGCAGTATTTT	NA	14	TRBV7-9	TRBJ2-3	NA
CASSVVSGQNNQPQHF	TGTGCCAGCAGCGTAGTCTCGGGACAGAACAATCAGCCCCAGCATTTT	NA	16	TRBV9	TRBJ1-5	TRBD1
CASSLVDLEDTQYF	TGTGCCAGCAGCTTGGTGGATCTGGAGGATACGCAGTATTTT	NA	14	TRBV5-5	TRBJ2-3	NA
CASSQENFPNVHHTQYF	TGTGCCAGCAGCCAAGAGAACTTTCCCAATGTTCACCATACGCAGTATTTT	NA	17	TRBV4-2	TRBJ2-3	NA
CASSVGRNSPLHF	TGTGCCAGCAGCGTGGGACGTAATTCACCCCTCCACTTT	NA	13	TRBV7-8	TRBJ1-6	NA
CASSGQSGQGLYGYTF	TGTGCCAGCAGCGGACAATCGGGACAGGGTCTTTATGGCTACACCTTC	few	16	TRBV7-9	TRBJ1-2	TRBD1
CASGTGGGQTQYF	TGTGCCAGCGGGACAGGGGGCGGTCAGACCCAGTACTTC	NA	13	TRBV27	TRBJ2-5	TRBD1
CASSQTLAKNIQYF	TGTGCCAGCAGCCAGACACTAGCCAAAAACATTCAGTACTTC	NA	14	TRBV2	TRBJ2-4	NA
CASGEAGGSTDTQYF	TGTGCCAGCGGAGAGGCGGGGGGAAGCACAGATACGCAGTATTTT	NA	15	TRBV6-4	TRBJ2-3	TRBD2
CASILRWGSGYTF	TGTGCCAGCATTCTCAGGTGGGGGTCTGGCTACACCTTC	NA	13	TRBV12-3/TRBV12-4	TRBJ1-2	NA
CASSPGTSGSYEQYF	TGCGCCAGCAGCCCTGGGACTAGCGGTTCATACGAGCAGTACTTC	NA	15	TRBV4-1	TRBJ2-7	TRBD2
CASSGGGNYGYTF	TGTGCCAGCAGCGGGGGGGGGAACTATGGCTACACCTTC	once	13	TRBV27	TRBJ1-2	NA
CASRTGGTGELFF	TGTGCCAGCAGGACAGGGGGCACCGGGGAGCTGTTTTTT	NA	13	TRBV12-3/TRBV12-4	TRBJ2-2	TRBD1
CAWTTGSSYNEQFF	TGTGCCTGGACGACTGGCAGCTCCTACAATGAGCAGTTCTTC	NA	14	TRBV30	TRBJ2-1	NA
CASSQAQGVYEQYF	TGCGCCAGCAGCCAAGCACAGGGAGTTTACGAGCAGTACTTC	NA	14	TRBV4-1	TRBJ2-7	NA
CATSDTGTSGSHEQYF	TGTGCCACCAGCGATACGGGGACTAGCGGGAGCCACGAGCAGTACTTC	NA	16	TRBV24-1	TRBJ2-7	TRBD2
CASRQTGGLVEKLFF	TGTGCCAGCAGACAGACAGGGGGCTTGGTTGAAAAACTGTTTTTT	NA	15	TRBV28	TRBJ1-4	TRBD1
CATSRAGLNATEAFF	TGTGCCACCAGCAGAGCGGGACTCAATGCCACTGAAGCTTTCTTT	NA	15	TRBV15	TRBJ1-1	NA
CASSTGQDGEKLFF	TGCGCCAGCAGCACGGGACAGGATGGCGAAAAACTGTTTTTT	NA	14	TRBV5-1	TRBJ1-4	TRBD1
CASSLTSPGDEQFF	TGTGCCAGCAGCCTGACTAGCCCCGGGGATGAGCAGTTCTTC	NA	14	TRBV7-9	TRBJ2-1	TRBD2
CATSRDKAGTDTQYF	TGTGCCACCAGCAGAGATAAAGCGGGGACAGATACGCAGTATTTT	NA	15	TRBV15	TRBJ2-3	TRBD2
CASSYSSVGGGELFF	TGTGCCAGCAGTTACTCTTCGGTTGGAGGCGGGGAGCTGTTTTTT	NA	15	TRBV6-5	TRBJ2-2	NA
CASSLGPNTEAFF	TGTGCCAGCAGCTTAGGCCCGAACACTGAAGCTTTCTTT	NA	13	TRBV11-2	TRBJ1-1	NA
CASSLDCRGPVADTQYF	TGTGCCAGCAGCTTAGATTGCAGGGGGCCGGTGGCGGATACGCAGTATTTT	NA	17	TRBV11-3	TRBJ2-3	TRBD1
CASSPTGAGELFF	TGTGCCAGCAGCCCGACGGGGGCCGGGGAGCTGTTTTTT	NA	13	TRBV7-9	TRBJ2-2	NA
CASSDNLQGLAGNTGELFF	TGTGCCAGCAGTGACAATCTCCAGGGACTAGCGGGGAACACCGGGGAGCTGTTTTTT	NA	19	TRBV14	TRBJ2-2	TRBD2
CASIFSSTDTQYF	TGTGCCAGCATCTTCAGTAGCACAGATACGCAGTATTTT	NA	13	TRBV2	TRBJ2-3	NA
CASSPRTGVVTGELFF	TGTGCCAGCAGCCCCCGGACAGGGGTAGTAACCGGGGAGCTGTTTTTT	NA	16	TRBV7-9	TRBJ2-2	TRBD1
CASSQMGGQPQHF	TGTGCCAGCAGCCAAATGGGGGGCCAGCCCCAGCATTTT	NA	13	TRBV3-1/TRBV3-2	TRBJ1-5	NA
CASRHDREPKSNQPQHF	TGCGCCAGCCGTCACGATAGGGAGCCGAAGAGCAATCAGCCCCAGCATTTT	NA	17	TRBV23-1	TRBJ1-5	NA
CATDRTAAPFTLHF	TGTGCCACGGATAGGACTGCAGCACCCTTCACCCTCCACTTT	NA	14	TRBV24-1	TRBJ1-6	NA
CASSPRGRVEQFF	TGTGCCAGCAGCCCAAGGGGCAGGGTTGAGCAGTTCTTC	NA	13	TRBV11-3	TRBJ2-1	NA